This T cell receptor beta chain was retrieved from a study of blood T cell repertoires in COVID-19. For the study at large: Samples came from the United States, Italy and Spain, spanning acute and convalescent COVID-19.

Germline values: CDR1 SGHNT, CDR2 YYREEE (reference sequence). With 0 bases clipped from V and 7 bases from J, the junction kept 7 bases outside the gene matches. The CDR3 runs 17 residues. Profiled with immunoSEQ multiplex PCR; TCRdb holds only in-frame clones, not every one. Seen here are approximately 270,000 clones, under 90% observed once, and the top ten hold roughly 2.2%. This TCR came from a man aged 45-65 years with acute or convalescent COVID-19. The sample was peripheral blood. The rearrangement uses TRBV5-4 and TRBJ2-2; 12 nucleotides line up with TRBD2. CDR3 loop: CASSLGLAGGLNGELFF. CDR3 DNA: TGTGCCAGCAGCTTGGGGCTAGCGGGGGGGCTGAACGGGGAGCTGTTTTTT.